These 10 T cell receptor beta chains were sequenced from one sample in a study of blood T cell repertoires in COVID-19. Clones were read by immunoSEQ multiplex PCR, and TCRdb kept only the in-frame ones, dropping some. The data contain some 200,000 clones, more than 75% of them singletons. Sequencing was carried out using peripheral blood. These receptors were collected from a woman in her 70s with COVID-19, enrolled during active disease.

The V and J genes are TRBV28 and TRBJ2-1; D is undetermined. The germline gives CDR1 MDHEN, CDR2 SYDVKM. The V end was cut by 3 bases, the J end by 0 bases, with 9 bases between. The CDR3 is made up of 15 amino acids. In DNA form, the CDR3 reads TGTGCCAGCAGTTTCCCGGTGAGCTCCTACAATGAGCAGTTCTTC. Its protein product is CASSFPVSSYNEQFF.

V is TRBV28 and J is TRBJ2-1, with 8 positions matching TRBD2. CDR3 size: 17 residues. V gave up 6 bases and J gave up 2 bases; unmatched junction bases: 12. Germline values: CDR1 MDHEN, CDR2 SYDVKM. CDR3 coding DNA: TGTGCCAGCAGCGCCTCCTGGGCGGGAGGACCCTACAATGAGCAGTTCTTC. It encodes CASSASWAGGPYNEQFF.

In its sample, this clone was seen a few times. The chain uses TRBV18 and TRBJ1-4, with D possibly TRBD1 on 6 matching bases. Germline V gene sequence: CDR1 KGHSH, CDR2 LQKENI. The germline V and J ends were trimmed by 4 bases and 8 bases, with 14 bases remaining between them. The CDR3 length is 14 residues. In DNA form, the CDR3 reads TGTGCCAGCTCACGTGGGCAGGGGAAGGAAAAACTGTTTTTT. Protein product: CASSRGQGKEKLFF.

Only a few counts were recorded for this clone. This chain uses TRBV11-3 with TRBJ2-1; D is uncertain. Germline CDR1 and CDR2: SGHNT and YENEEA. The length of the CDR3 is 13 residues. Trimming removed 3 bases from V and 5 bases from J, with 8 bases in between. CDR3 loop: CASSFIRDNEQFF. The CDR3 nucleotides are TGTGCCAGCAGCTTTATACGGGACAATGAGCAGTTCTTC.

The chain couples TRBV6-5 to TRBJ1-2, with D unclear. Germline CDR1 is MNHEY and CDR2 is SVGAGI. The CDR3 covers 14 residues. The V end lost 0 bases, the J end lost 4 bases, and 9 bases lay between the germline ends. This chain's CDR3 is CASSYSRQTYGYTF. As DNA, the CDR3 is TGTGCCAGCAGTTACTCTCGACAAACCTATGGCTACACCTTC.

The rearrangement uses TRBV5-1 and TRBJ1-1, with D unresolved. Trimming cost V 3 bases and J 4 bases, with 13 bases left between them. Germline-derived CDR1 and CDR2 are SGHRS and YFSETQ. The CDR3 is 14 amino acids. CDR3 coding DNA: TGCGCCAGCAGCTCCCTAGCGGTGGGCACTGAAGCTTTCTTT. Its translation is CASSSLAVGTEAFF.

V gene TRBV6-2 or TRBV6-3 combines with J gene TRBJ1-5, with D maybe TRBD1 (6 bases). CDR1 is MNHEY, CDR2 SVGEGT, per germline. The CDR3 length is 20 residues. Deletions cut 0 bases from V and 3 bases from J, with 24 bases between. The CDR3 protein is CASSYSGHAQSVGYNQPQHF. DNA of the CDR3: TGTGCCAGCAGTTACTCGGGACACGCTCAATCAGTGGGGTACAATCAGCCCCAGCATTTT.

V is TRBV20-1 and J is TRBJ2-7, with 7 bases identical to TRBD2. Trimming removed 6 bases from V and 5 bases from J; junction bases left unmatched: 4. CDR1 is DFQATT, CDR2 SNEGSKA, per germline (reference sequence). The CDR3 has 11 amino acids. CDR3 in amino acids: CSAAGTNEQYF. The CDR3 region has the DNA TGCAGTGCCGCTGGGACTAACGAGCAGTACTTC.

This clone appeared many times. V usage is TRBV9 and J usage is TRBJ1-6; D unclear. CDR3 length: 15 residues. CDR1 SGDLS and CDR2 YYNGEE come from the germline V gene. The V end lost 3 bases, the J end lost 8 bases, and 15 bases lay between the germline ends. The CDR3 nucleotides are TGTGCCAGCAGCGACCGAGGCGAAACTGATTCACCCCTCCACTTT. Translated, it gives CASSDRGETDSPLHF.

V and J are TRBV5-1 and TRBJ2-7; D ambiguous. The CDR3 sequence is 15 residues long. V was clipped by 6 bases and J by 12 bases, with 28 bases between them. From germline, CDR1 is SGHRS and CDR2 YFSETQ. The CDR3 is CASKEVPLTTSEWYF. For the CDR3, the DNA is TGCGCCAGCAAGGAAGTCCCCCTAACAACGTCGGAGTGGTACTTC.